Listed below are T cell receptor beta chains from one sample, sequenced in a study of blood T cells in healthy people across ages. MiXCR, applied by TCRdb to the 5' RACE reads, yields one record per CDR3 protein. Here the sample spans around 1.1 million distinct CDR3 sequences, roughly two fifths being singletons. Material: blood. The receptor set was obtained from a man between 18 and 29 years old in good health. CDR3s include the opening cysteine and the closing phenylalanine or tryptophan. The order of the fields is V gene, J gene, CDR3 protein.

V gene: TRBV9
J gene: TRBJ2-3
CDR3 protein: CASSEGRGLVPDTQYF

V gene: TRBV11-3
J gene: TRBJ2-5
CDR3 protein: CASSLFSAGEQYF

V gene: TRBV6-2/TRBV6-3
J gene: TRBJ1-5
CDR3 protein: CASSRRWGYQPQHF

V gene: TRBV9
J gene: TRBJ1-1
CDR3 protein: CASSVGVVNTEAFF

V gene: TRBV12-3/TRBV12-4
J gene: TRBJ1-3
CDR3 protein: CASSFTVAGSSGNTIYF

V gene: TRBV20-1
J gene: TRBJ2-1
CDR3 protein: CSARAESGEQFF

V gene: TRBV6-2/TRBV6-3
J gene: TRBJ2-3
CDR3 protein: CASSYGERGANSDTQYF

V gene: TRBV4-2
J gene: TRBJ2-2
CDR3 protein: CASSLDRDNTGELFF

V gene: TRBV4-1
J gene: TRBJ2-7
CDR3 protein: CASSQDGRLAGGNEQYF

V gene: TRBV30
J gene: TRBJ2-7
CDR3 protein: CAWSGLSYEQYF

V gene: TRBV5-1
J gene: TRBJ2-7
CDR3 protein: CASSLDGYEQYF

V gene: TRBV27
J gene: TRBJ2-3
CDR3 protein: CASSLSAGGYPSTDTQYF

V gene: TRBV6-1
J gene: TRBJ2-4
CDR3 protein: CASSERLPASSKNIQYF

V gene: TRBV7-9
J gene: TRBJ1-4
CDR3 protein: CASSRSQGADEKLFF

V gene: TRBV20-1
J gene: TRBJ2-3
CDR3 protein: CSARESTNIDTQYF

V gene: TRBV7-2
J gene: TRBJ1-1
CDR3 protein: CASSLAHGTPNTEAFF

V gene: TRBV5-5
J gene: TRBJ1-1
CDR3 protein: CASSLYRAPLNTEAFF

V gene: TRBV21-1
J gene: TRBJ2-7
CDR3 protein: CASSKDNRNFYEQYF

V gene: TRBV4-3
J gene: TRBJ1-4
CDR3 protein: CASSSGTGGYTNEKLFF

V gene: TRBV29-1
J gene: TRBJ2-3
CDR3 protein: CSVPRDLRGTQYF

V gene: TRBV6-1
J gene: TRBJ1-2
CDR3 protein: CASSYQAGGYGYTF

V gene: TRBV20-1
J gene: TRBJ2-1
CDR3 protein: CSARLAGTSYNEQFF

V gene: TRBV20-1
J gene: TRBJ2-3
CDR3 protein: CSAGPGSSTDTQYF

V gene: TRBV4-3
J gene: TRBJ1-4
CDR3 protein: CASSQETGTNEKLFF

V gene: TRBV3-1
J gene: TRBJ1-1
CDR3 protein: CASGRQAEAFF

V gene: TRBV20-1
J gene: TRBJ2-1
CDR3 protein: CSARPIAGDSYNEQFF

V gene: TRBV27
J gene: TRBJ1-2
CDR3 protein: CASSLHDGGNGYTF

V gene: TRBV4-2
J gene: TRBJ2-3
CDR3 protein: CASSHAAGGSPSTDTQYF

V gene: TRBV6-1
J gene: TRBJ1-6
CDR3 protein: CASTGTGQENSPLHF